Below, 15 T cell receptor beta chains from the same sample are listed, as sequenced in a study of blood T cells in healthy people across ages. The authors ran a second PCR of about 7 to 11 cycles using a sample-barcoded 5' primer and a J-beta primer mix. From the 5' RACE reads, TCRdb called clonotypes with MiXCR, one entry per CDR3 protein. The data show 850,000 to 1,000,000 distinct CDR3 sequences, with just over 50% seen just once and about 22% held by the top ten. Sequenced material: blood. The receptors originated from a woman aged 55-75 years in good health.

This chain connects TRBV7-2 to TRBJ1-2; no reliable D call. Trimming took off 4 bases at V and 8 bases at J, with 17 bases between the two ends. Germline assignment: CDR1 SGHTA and CDR2 FQGNSA. CDR3 length: 14 residues. The CDR3 DNA is TGTGCCAGCAGCTCCGGACCCTCATGGCGAGGCTACACCTTC. Translating it yields CASSSGPSWRGYTF.

The chain has TRBV30 and TRBJ2-5; perhaps TRBD1 as D (6 bases). This CDR3 has 13 residues. V lost 0 bases, J lost 11 bases, and 16 bases lay in between. Germline CDR1 GTSNPN, CDR2 SVGIG (reference sequence). The chain's CDR3 is CAWSVRGRGRQYF. The CDR3 DNA sequence: TGTGCCTGGAGTGTAAGGGGCAGGGGAAGGCAGTACTTC.

The V gene is TRBV27, the J gene TRBJ1-6; 7 positions agree with TRBD1. Per germline, CDR1 MNHEY and CDR2 SMNVEV (reference sequence). CDR3 length: 14 residues. The J segment lost 9 bases and the V segment lost 6 bases, leaving 8 bases of the junction unmatched. As DNA, the CDR3 is TGTGCCAGCAGATCCGGGACAGAGGCTTCACCCCTCCACTTT. It specifies CASRSGTEASPLHF.

This clonotype has only one observation. The rearrangement joins TRBV6-2 or TRBV6-3 to TRBJ1-2; D gene unclear. This CDR3 is built from 13 residues. Looked up from germline, CDR1 is MNHEY and CDR2 is SVGEGT. V was trimmed by 2 bases and J by 5 bases, leaving 9 bases between them. CDR3 protein: CASSYHIQYGYTF. As DNA, the CDR3 is TGTGCCAGCAGTTACCACATACAATATGGCTACACCTTC.

This sequence joins TRBV28 and TRBJ2-1; tentative D call: TRBD2 (5 bases). CDR3 length equals 16 residues. CDR1 and CDR2 from the germline V gene are MDHEN and SYDVKM. The germline V and J ends were trimmed by 8 bases and 0 bases, with 17 bases remaining between them. The CDR3 DNA reads TGTGCCAGCCCCCCGGTGGTGGGGAGCTCCTACAATGAGCAGTTCTTC. Residues: CASPPVVGSSYNEQFF. Together with reference TRBV28 and TRBJ2-1, the CDR3 gives the full variable domain: DVKVTQSSRYLVKRTGEKVFLECVQDMDHENMFWYRQDPGLGLRLIYFSYDVKMKEKGDIPEGYSVSREKKERFSLILESASTNQTSMYLCASPPVVGSSYNEQFFGPGTRLTVL.

The chain has TRBV6-2 or TRBV6-3 and TRBJ2-7; a weak D match, TRBD2 (6 bases). This CDR3 spans 16 amino acids. Germline V gene sequence: CDR1 MNHEY, CDR2 SVGEGT. V was trimmed by 6 bases and J by 0 bases, leaving 18 bases between them. The CDR3 nucleotides read TGTGCCAGCAGAATAGAATCCGGGACTGCCTCCTACGAGCAGTACTTC. Encoded protein: CASRIESGTASYEQYF.

V gene TRBV9 combines with J gene TRBJ2-5, with 11 bases that match TRBD2. The V gene's germline CDR1 is SGDLS and CDR2 YYNGEE. This CDR3 is built from 17 residues. Trimming cost V 3 bases and J 11 bases; bases outside gene matches: 18. The CDR3 protein is CASSAWGLAELQSEQYF. The CDR3, as DNA: TGTGCCAGCAGCGCCTGGGGACTAGCGGAATTACAAAGTGAGCAGTACTTC.

This clonotype has only a few counts. This chain links TRBV7-8 with TRBJ2-7; 12 nucleotides match TRBD1. The CDR3 runs to 16 residues. Germline CDR1 SGHVS, CDR2 FQNEAQ. J was trimmed by 4 bases and V by 4 bases; bases with no gene match: 8. For the CDR3, the DNA is TGTGCCAGCAGCTCAGGGACAGGGGGCGTTCAGTACGAGCAGTACTTC. It encodes CASSSGTGGVQYEQYF.

A note on this clonotype: One end of the junction does not line up with germline, which may come from a read error. The gene calls are TRBV12-3 or TRBV12-4 and TRBJ2-5; D gene unclear. The CDR3 has 14 residues. The CDR3: CTSSKGYLQETQYF. The CDR3 nucleotides are TGTACCAGCAGTAAAGGGTATCTCCAAGAGACCCAGTACTTC.

The gene calls are TRBV20-1 and TRBJ2-7; D unclear. Germline V CDR1 and CDR2: DFQATT, SNEGSKA (reference sequence). The CDR3 is 13 residues long. V dropped 4 bases and J dropped 1 base, with 11 bases sitting between them. CDR3 protein: CSAILSASYEQYF. The CDR3, as DNA: TGCAGTGCTATTTTGAGCGCTTCCTACGAGCAGTACTTC.

This clonotype has just a few counts. The V and J genes are TRBV6-2 or TRBV6-3 and TRBJ2-6; D is ambiguous. V was trimmed by 11 bases and J by 2 bases, leaving 10 bases between them. The germline CDR1 and CDR2 sequences are MNHEY and SVGEGT. The CDR3 has 13 residues. The CDR3: CAGSIPGANVLTF. The CDR3 DNA reads as TGTGCCGGATCCATCCCTGGGGCCAACGTCCTGACTTTC.

V and J are TRBV7-8 and TRBJ2-4; 7 positions match TRBD2. V was clipped by 4 bases and J by 13 bases; unmatched bases: 7. The length of the CDR3 is 12 residues. Germline V gene data show CDR1 as SGHVS and CDR2 as FQNEAQ. The DNA of the CDR3 is TGTGCCAGCAGCTCCCGGGCGGGGGAGCAGTACTTC. Residues: CASSSRAGEQYF. The full variable domain, in which reference TRBV7-8 and TRBJ2-4 provide the parts outside the CDR3, is GAGVSQSPRYKVAKRGQDVALRCDPISGHVSLFWYQQALGQGPEFLTYFQNEAQLDKSGLPSDRFFAERPEGSVSTLKIQRTQQEDSAVYLCASSSRAGEQYFGAGTRLSVL.

In this sample, this clonotype turned up a few times. CDR3 sequence reads: CASSSGPPGQGLRYEQYF. The CDR3 DNA is TGTGCCAGCAGTTCCGGCCCCCCGGGACAGGGACTACGGTACGAGCAGTACTTC. The chain is built from TRBV28 and TRBJ2-7; TRBD1 aligns across 9 bases. The V gene end was trimmed by 4 bases and the J gene end by 4 bases; junction bases not matched to a gene: 17. There are 18 residues in the CDR3. In germline, CDR1 is MDHEN, CDR2 SYDVKM.

This chain uses TRBV25-1 with TRBJ1-4; TRBD1 matches 7 bases. V lost 7 bases, J lost 7 bases, and 3 bases stayed unmatched. Germline V CDR1 and CDR2: MGHDK, SYGVNS. The CDR3 runs 12 residues. The CDR3 protein is CASTRDSEKLFF. The CDR3 region has the DNA TGTGCCAGCACCCGGGACAGTGAAAAACTGTTTTTT.

On this clonotype itself: Compared with germline, one end of the junction differs, possibly owing to a read error. The chain uses TRBV6-1 and TRBJ2-3, with 7 bases fitting TRBD2. There are 19 residues in the CDR3. CDR1 is MNHNS, CDR2 SASEGT, per germline. The CDR3: CARSESAPWGGPSTDTQYF. The CDR3 DNA reads as TGTGCCAGGAGTGAATCCGCCCCGTGGGGGGGACCTAGCACAGATACGCAGTATTTT.